The clone carrying this T cell receptor (beta chain) was detected only a few times. Its cognate antigen is unknown. At one boundary the junction diverges from the germline segment, which might be a read error. These data come from a study of CD8+CD57+ T cells in acquired aplastic anemia. CDR3 length equals 12 residues. The template for TCR beta VDJ and CDR3 sequence profiling was genomic DNA. MiXCR was run by TCRdb on the reads, yielding one entry per CDR3 protein. Of hundreds of thousands of distinct CDR3 sequences in the sample, less than 35% were seen once. The sequenced patients had an expansion of CD8+CD57+ cells seen by flow cytometry. Every patient presented with severe acquired aplastic anemia. Overall study findings and caveats: For CD8+ Simpson's diversity, patients and controls showed no significant difference.

The source is a human donor with aplastic anemia. J is TRBJ2-1 and V is TRBV5-3; D remains unclear. TRBV5-3 is an ORF; its function is uncertain. The source material was sorted CD4+, CD8+, or CD8+CD57+ T cells (not recorded which) from PBMCs. DNA for the CDR3: TGTGCCAGCAGCTTCGTTCGCAATGAGCAGTTCTTC. Protein sequence: CASSFVRNEQFF.